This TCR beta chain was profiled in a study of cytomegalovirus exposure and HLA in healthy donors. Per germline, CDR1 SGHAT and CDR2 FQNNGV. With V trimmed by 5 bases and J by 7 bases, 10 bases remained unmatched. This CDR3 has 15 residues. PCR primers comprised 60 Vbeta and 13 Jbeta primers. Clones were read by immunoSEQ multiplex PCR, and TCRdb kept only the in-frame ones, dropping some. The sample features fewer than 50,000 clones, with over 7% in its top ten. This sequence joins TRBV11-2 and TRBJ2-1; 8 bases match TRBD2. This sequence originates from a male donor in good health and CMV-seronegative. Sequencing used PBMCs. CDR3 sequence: CASSRTSGGGNEQFF. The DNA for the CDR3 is TGTGCCAGCAGCCGAACTAGCGGAGGGGGTAATGAGCAGTTCTTC.